At least ten counts were recorded for the clone carrying this T cell receptor (beta chain). Its antigen is still unknown. J gave up 5 bases and V 0 bases, and 11 bases lay outside the gene matches. Per the germline V gene, CDR1 is DFQATT and CDR2 is SNEGSKA (reference sequence). The CDR3 extends over 17 amino acids. Unique molecular identifiers were used in preparing the TCRbeta library. TCRdb itself ran the PCR reads through MiXCR, one entry per CDR3 protein. The data hold 60,000 to 70,000 distinct CDR3 sequences, with 4.9% observed a single time. The data derive from a study of T-cell reconstitution after alpha-beta-depleted transplantation in children. The study's findings and limits: At day 60, the high TCRbeta diversity found in some patients originated from recipient T cells and thymic progenitors that had survived. The main origin of T-cell counts and diversity one year after transplant was newly produced T cells. Where alpha-beta T cells came from about two months after transplant was reportedly several hundred expanded graft clones.

The chain has TRBV20-1 and TRBJ2-3; 10 nucleotides match TRBD2. The receptor was derived from a boy less than two years old who had a stem cell transplant for acute myeloid leukemia, so the T cells may come from the graft donor. The material was PBMCs, mostly from graft donor cells, obtained 180 days after TCRalphabeta/CD19-depleted stem cell transplant. CDR3 sequence reads: CSARDAGSGGAQDTQYF. The CDR3 DNA is TGCAGTGCTAGAGATGCGGGGAGCGGGGGGGCCCAAGATACGCAGTATTTT.